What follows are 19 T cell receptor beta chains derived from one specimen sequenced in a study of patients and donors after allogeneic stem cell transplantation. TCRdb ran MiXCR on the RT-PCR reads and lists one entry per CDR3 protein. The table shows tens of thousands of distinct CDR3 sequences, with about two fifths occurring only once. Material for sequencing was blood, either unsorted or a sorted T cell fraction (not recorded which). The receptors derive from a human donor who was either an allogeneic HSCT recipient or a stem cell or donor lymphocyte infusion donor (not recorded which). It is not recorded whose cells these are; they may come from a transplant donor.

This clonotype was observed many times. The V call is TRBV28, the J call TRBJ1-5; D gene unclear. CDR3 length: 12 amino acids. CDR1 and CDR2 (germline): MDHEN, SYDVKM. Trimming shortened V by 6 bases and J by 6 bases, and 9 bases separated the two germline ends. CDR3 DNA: TGTGCCAGCAGGGCCTCCCCTCAGCCCCAGCATTTT. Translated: CASRASPQPQHF.

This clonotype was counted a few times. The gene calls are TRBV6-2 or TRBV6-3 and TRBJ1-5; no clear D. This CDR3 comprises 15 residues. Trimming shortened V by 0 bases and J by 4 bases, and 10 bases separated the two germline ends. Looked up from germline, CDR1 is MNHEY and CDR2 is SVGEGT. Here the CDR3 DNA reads TGTGCCAGCAGTTACTCGGTTTCGGGGAATCAGCCCCAGCATTTT. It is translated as CASSYSVSGNQPQHF.

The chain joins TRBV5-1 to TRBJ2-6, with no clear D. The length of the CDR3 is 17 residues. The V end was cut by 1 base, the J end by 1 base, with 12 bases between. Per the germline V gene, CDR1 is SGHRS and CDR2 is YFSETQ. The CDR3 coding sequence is TGCGCCAGCAGCTTGTGGCTCAAGCTTTCTGGGGCCAACGTCCTGACTTTC. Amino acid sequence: CASSLWLKLSGANVLTF.

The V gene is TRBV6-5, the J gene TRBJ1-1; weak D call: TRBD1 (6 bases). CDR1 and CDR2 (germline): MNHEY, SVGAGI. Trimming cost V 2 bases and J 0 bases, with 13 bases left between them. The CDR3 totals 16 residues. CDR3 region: CASSYPGTTMNTEAFF. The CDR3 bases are TGTGCCAGCAGTTACCCCGGGACAACCATGAACACTGAAGCTTTCTTT.

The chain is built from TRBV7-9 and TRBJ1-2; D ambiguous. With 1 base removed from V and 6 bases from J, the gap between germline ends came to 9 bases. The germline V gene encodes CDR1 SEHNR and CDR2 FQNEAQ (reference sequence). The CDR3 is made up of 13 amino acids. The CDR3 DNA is TGTGCCAGCAGCTTAGGAGGGTCCCATGGCTACACCTTC. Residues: CASSLGGSHGYTF. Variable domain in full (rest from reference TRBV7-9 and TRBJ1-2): DTGVSQNPRHKITKRGQNVTFRCDPISEHNRLYWYRQTLGQGPEFLTYFQNEAQLEKSRLLSDRFSAERPKGSFSTLEIQRTEQGDSAMYLCASSLGGSHGYTFGSGTRLTVV.

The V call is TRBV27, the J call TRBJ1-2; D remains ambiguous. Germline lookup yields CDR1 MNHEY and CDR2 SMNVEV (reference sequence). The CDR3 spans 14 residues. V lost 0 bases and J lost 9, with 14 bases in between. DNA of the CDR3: TGTGCCAGCAGTTTATCGGGGAGGGATTCCAGCTACACCTTC. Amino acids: CASSLSGRDSSYTF.

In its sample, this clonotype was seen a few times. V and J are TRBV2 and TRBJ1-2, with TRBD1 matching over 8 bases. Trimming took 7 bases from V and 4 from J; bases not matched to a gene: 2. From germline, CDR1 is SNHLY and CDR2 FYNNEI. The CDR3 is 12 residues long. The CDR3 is CASNGQGYGYTF. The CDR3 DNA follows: TGTGCCAGCAATGGACAGGGCTATGGCTACACCTTC.

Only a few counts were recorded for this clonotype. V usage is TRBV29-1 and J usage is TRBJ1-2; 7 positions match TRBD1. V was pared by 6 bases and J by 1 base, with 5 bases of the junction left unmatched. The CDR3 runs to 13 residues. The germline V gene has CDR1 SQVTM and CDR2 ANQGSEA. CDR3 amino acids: CSVLGDSNYGYTF. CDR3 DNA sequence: TGCAGCGTGCTGGGGGACAGTAACTATGGCTACACCTTC.

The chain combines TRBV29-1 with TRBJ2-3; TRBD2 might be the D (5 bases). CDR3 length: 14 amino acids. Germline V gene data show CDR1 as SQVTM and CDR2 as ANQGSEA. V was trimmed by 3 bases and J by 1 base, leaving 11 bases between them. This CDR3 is CSVESGVGTDTQYF. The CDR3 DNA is TGCAGCGTTGAGTCCGGGGTCGGCACAGATACGCAGTATTTT.

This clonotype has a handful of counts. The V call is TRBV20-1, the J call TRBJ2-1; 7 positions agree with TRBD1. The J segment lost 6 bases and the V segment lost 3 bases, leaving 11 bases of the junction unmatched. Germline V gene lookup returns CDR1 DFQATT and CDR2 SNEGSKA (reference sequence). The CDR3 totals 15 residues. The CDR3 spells CSASFRDRGGNEQFF. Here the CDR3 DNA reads TGCAGTGCTAGTTTCCGGGACAGAGGGGGCAATGAGCAGTTCTTC.

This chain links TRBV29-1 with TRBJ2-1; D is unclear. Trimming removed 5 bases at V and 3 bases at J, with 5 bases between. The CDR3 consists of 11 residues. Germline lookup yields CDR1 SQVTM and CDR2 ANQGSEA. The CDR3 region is CSVQYYNEQFF. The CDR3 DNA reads TGCAGCGTTCAGTACTACAATGAGCAGTTCTTC.

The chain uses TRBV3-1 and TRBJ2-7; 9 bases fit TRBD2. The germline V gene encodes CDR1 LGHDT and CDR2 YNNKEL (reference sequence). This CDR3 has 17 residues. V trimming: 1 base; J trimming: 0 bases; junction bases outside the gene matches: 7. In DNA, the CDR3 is TGTGCCAGCAGCCAAGGAGGGACTAGCTGGAGCTCCTACGAGCAGTACTTC. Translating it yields CASSQGGTSWSSYEQYF.

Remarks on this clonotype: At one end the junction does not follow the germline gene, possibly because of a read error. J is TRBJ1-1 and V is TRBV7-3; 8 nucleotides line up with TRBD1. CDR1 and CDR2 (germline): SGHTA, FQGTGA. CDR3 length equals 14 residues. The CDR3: CASSPGQANTEALF. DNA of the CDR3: TGTGCCAGCAGCCCGGGACAGGCGAACACTGAAGCTCTCTTT.

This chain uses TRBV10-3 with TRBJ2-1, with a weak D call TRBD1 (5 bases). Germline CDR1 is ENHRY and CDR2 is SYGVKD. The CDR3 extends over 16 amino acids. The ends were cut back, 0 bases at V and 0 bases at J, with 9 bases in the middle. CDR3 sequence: CAISESGQVSYNEQFF. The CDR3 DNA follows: TGTGCCATCAGTGAGTCGGGGCAGGTCTCCTACAATGAGCAGTTCTTC.

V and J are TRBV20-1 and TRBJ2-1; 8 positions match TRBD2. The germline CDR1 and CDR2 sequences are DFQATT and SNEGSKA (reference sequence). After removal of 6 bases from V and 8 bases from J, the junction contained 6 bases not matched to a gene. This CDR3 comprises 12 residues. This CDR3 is CSARTSWDEQFF. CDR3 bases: TGCAGTGCCCGGACTAGCTGGGATGAGCAGTTCTTC.

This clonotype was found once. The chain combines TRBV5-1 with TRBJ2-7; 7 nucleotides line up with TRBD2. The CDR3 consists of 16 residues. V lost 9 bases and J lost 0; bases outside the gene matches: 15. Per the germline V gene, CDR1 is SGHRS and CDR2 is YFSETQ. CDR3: CAMGPPLACSSYEQYV. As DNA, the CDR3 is TGCGCCATGGGACCCCCACTAGCGTGTAGCTCCTACGAGCAGTACGTC.

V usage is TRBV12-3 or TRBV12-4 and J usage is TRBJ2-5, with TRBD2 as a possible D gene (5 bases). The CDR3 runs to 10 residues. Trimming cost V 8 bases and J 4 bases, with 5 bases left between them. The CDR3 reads CASGGETQYF. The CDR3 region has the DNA TGTGCCAGCGGAGGAGAGACCCAGTACTTC.

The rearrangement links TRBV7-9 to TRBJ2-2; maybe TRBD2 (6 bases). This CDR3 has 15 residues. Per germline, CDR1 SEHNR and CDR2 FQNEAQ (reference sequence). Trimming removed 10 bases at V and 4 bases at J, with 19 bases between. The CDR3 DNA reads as TGTGCCACCCCGGTCCGAGGGAGGAGCACCGGGGAGCTGTTTTTT. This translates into CATPVRGRSTGELFF.

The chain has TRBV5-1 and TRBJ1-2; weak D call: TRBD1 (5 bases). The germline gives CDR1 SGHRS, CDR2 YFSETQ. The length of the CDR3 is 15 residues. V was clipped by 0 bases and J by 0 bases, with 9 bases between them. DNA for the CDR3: TGCGCCAGCAGCTTGGAAGTGACAGCTAACTATGGCTACACCTTC. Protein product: CASSLEVTANYGYTF.